A single sample gave rise to the 8 T cell receptor beta chains below, sequenced in a study of CD8+ T cells in alopecia areata. RNA was isolated and reverse transcribed to cDNA, the sequencing template. Method: immunoSEQ multiplex PCR; TCRdb's copy keeps in-frame clones and lacks some. The sample contains about 14,000 clones, 50% to 60% of which appear only once. Individuals with alopecia areata gave both lesional scalp punch biopsies and peripheral blood for collection. Sequences were derived from skin, sampled at week 0. Receptor source: a human donor with alopecia areata.

The rearrangement links TRBV5-1 to TRBJ1-5; 7 bases align to TRBD1. Germline CDR1 SGHRS, CDR2 YFSETQ. The V segment lost 3 bases and the J segment 4 bases; nucleotides outside the gene matches: 4. The CDR3 extends over 14 amino acids. As DNA, the CDR3 is TGCGCCAGCAGCTCTACAGGGGAAAATCAGCCCCAGCATTTT. Translated, it gives CASSSTGENQPQHF.

This clone is deemed medium-sized (0.01 to 0.1%). The chain joins TRBV10-3 to TRBJ2-7; D is perhaps TRBD2 (5 bases). V lost 8 bases, J lost 3 bases, and 17 bases lay in between. Germline V gives CDR1 ENHRY, CDR2 SYGVKD. This CDR3 comprises 14 residues. The CDR3 DNA reads TGTGCCATCTCCGAGGGTGTGCTCAGCTACGAGCAGTACTTC. Its translation is CAISEGVLSYEQYF.

The rearrangement links TRBV25-1 to TRBJ2-7; TRBD2 aligns across 12 bases. This CDR3 is built from 14 residues. The germline CDR1 and CDR2 sequences are MGHDK and SYGVNS. V lost 1 base and J lost 7; bases outside the gene matches: 2. The DNA for the CDR3 is TGTGCCAGCAGTGAATCAGGACTAGCGGGGGAGCAGTACTTC. Encoded protein: CASSESGLAGEQYF.

The rearrangement links TRBV7-9 to TRBJ2-1, with 8 bases aligning to TRBD2. CDR3 length: 17 amino acids. Germline CDR1 and CDR2: SEHNR and FQNEAQ (reference sequence). J was trimmed by 4 bases and V by 0 bases; bases with no gene match: 8. The CDR3 DNA sequence: TGTGCCAGCAGCTTAGCCCCAAAGGCGGGGGGATACAATGAGCAGTTCTTC. It translates to CASSLAPKAGGYNEQFF.

The rearrangement links TRBV7-9 to TRBJ1-1; D remains unclear. The CDR3 has 14 residues. The germline gives CDR1 SEHNR, CDR2 FQNEAQ (reference sequence). V dropped 5 bases and J dropped 4 bases, with 14 bases sitting between them. The chain's CDR3 is CASSEHYSGTEAFF. DNA for the CDR3: TGTGCCAGCAGCGAACACTACTCAGGCACTGAAGCTTTCTTT.

The V and J genes are TRBV18 and TRBJ2-6, with TRBD1 identical over 8 bases. V lost 3 bases, J lost 1 base, and 8 bases stayed unmatched. Germline CDR1 is KGHSH and CDR2 is LQKENI. The CDR3 runs to 18 residues. The CDR3 DNA sequence: TGTGCCAGCTCACCCTGGACAGGGCCTTCATCTGGGGCCAACGTCCTGACTTTC. As protein: CASSPWTGPSSGANVLTF.

This chain links TRBV28 with TRBJ1-5; D call uncertain. CDR3 length equals 14 residues. Trimming cost V 5 bases and J 6 bases, with 14 bases left between them. Germline V CDR1 and CDR2: MDHEN, SYDVKM. CDR3 in amino acids: CASSPPVPGQPQHF. CDR3 DNA: TGTGCCAGCAGTCCCCCAGTCCCCGGTCAGCCCCAGCATTTT.

The chain employs TRBV7-8 and TRBJ2-7; TRBD1 matches 12 bases. V lost 3 bases, J lost 0 bases, and 3 bases stayed unmatched. The CDR3 is 16 residues long. The V gene's germline CDR1 is SGHVS and CDR2 FQNEAQ. As DNA, the CDR3 is TGTGCCAGCAGCTTTAGGGGACAGGGGGCCTCCTACGAGCAGTACTTC. Its protein is CASSFRGQGASYEQYF.